This TCR beta chain was identified in a study of cytomegalovirus exposure and HLA in healthy donors (dated by TCRdb to 2016 to 2017). Some background on the complete study: In an earlier analysis of some 550 of the donors, about 270 Gb of sequence data and some 120 million unique TCR beta sequences from about 179 million T cells were reported. An early release that covered fewer than 800 HLA-typed donors contained approximately 300 gigabases of sequencing data and 65 million to 100 million unique TCR sequences. Among the roughly 400 genotyped donors, around 81% belonged to the genetic ancestry cluster associated with self-reported Caucasian donors. The study aimed to test whether cataloging public T cell receptors could reveal signatures of past pathogen exposure. The T cell repertoires of roughly 660 subjects were profiled by immunosequencing and related to cytomegalovirus serostatus. A separate validation cohort of over 95 different subjects was used in addition to the approximately 610-subject first cohort. The study combined high-throughput TCR immunosequencing, statistical association of individual TCRs with disease status, and machine learning to predict cytomegalovirus infection status. A later analysis re-analyzed previously published TCR beta repertoires from 666 donors and added high-resolution HLA genotyping to study TCR occurrence patterns. Rather than drawing on any new phenotypic data, the later analysis identified candidate immune exposures from TCR beta sequences and the way those sequences occurred across donors. An earlier analysis of a few hundred of the donors applied high-throughput TCR beta sequencing to assess whether each TCR beta V gene segment acted as functional or pseudogenic. Donor age, sex, ethnicity and CMV serostatus were compiled alongside the repertoire data. A later genetic analysis took genome-wide SNP genotypes for about 65% of the roughly 670 donors and used that subset as a discovery cohort. Every discovery cohort repertoire had been produced on one sequencing platform. HLA typing covered class I and class II loci at four-digit resolution. The number of typed donors differed by locus: about 620-640 for A, B, C, DRB1 and DQB1; 500 to 550 for DQA1; 606 for DPA1; and some 470 for DPB1. Roughly 5 DR-DQ haplotypes were handled as single units for association and clustering, since linkage in the cohort was strong. Among some 410 genotyped donors of the cohort, an average of around 250,000 unique TCR beta nucleotide sequences was sequenced per donor, of which 15% to 20% were non-productive.

The library was generated by the immunoSEQ multiplex PCR assay. For the multiplex PCR, a mixture combining 60 forward primers for TCR Vbeta segments and 13 reverse primers for TCR Jbeta segments was used. The CDR3 region of rearranged TCR beta genes was amplified from genomic DNA with a multiplex PCR assay. Amplified TCR beta libraries were sequenced as 87-base-pair reads on the Illumina HiSeq System. Per the original workflow: A later analysis tallied 70 million to 100 million unique TCR beta chains across the approximately 670 repertoires, and around 9.9 million of those chains were shared by two or more donors. To remove PCR and sequencing errors, raw reads were error-corrected and collapsed into unique sequences using a nearest-neighbor algorithm that merged closely related sequences. Alignment of CDR3 sequences to IMGT reference sequences was used to assign V, D and J gene segments. For a sequence to be retained, at least a six-nucleotide match to both a V gene segment and a J gene segment was required. Rearrangements were called productive when the CDR3 lacked stop codons and stayed in frame with V and J; all others were non-productive. Following IMGT convention, CDR3 was defined as the stretch from the second conserved V-encoded cysteine up to the conserved J-encoded phenylalanine. The earlier analysis of approximately 500 of the donors excluded sequences that lacked an unambiguous match to a single V gene segment. In an earlier analysis of several hundred of the donors, a V segment was called functional when productive rearrangements were above 56.7%, and segregating when the standard deviation between donors exceeded 5%. A statistical classification framework was developed to diagnose cytomegalovirus status using the catalog of TCR beta chain sequences. A later analysis assigned V and J genes by comparing TCR nucleotide sequences with IMGT/GENE-DB human TR gene sequences. The TCRdist pipeline was used in a later analysis to assign CDR3 sequences and most-parsimonious VDJ recombination scenarios. A later analysis defined each TCR beta chain by its CDR3 amino acid sequence plus V-gene family, and excluded reads lacking a unique V-gene family. To address suspected cross-contamination and a sequencing artifact, a later analysis removed a few hundred highly shared, low-generation-probability nucleotide sequences. A later analysis calculated a clonal expansion index for each public chain from normalized within-repertoire ranks of inferred template counts. In a later analysis, generation probabilities were computed using a VDJ recombination model fitted to out-of-frame rearrangements, and the results were checked against IGoR. In a later analysis, hypergeometric tests were used to score TCR-TCR, TCR-HLA and TCR-CMV co-occurrence, with a repertoire-size bias correction applied to TCR pairs. In a later analysis, false discovery rates were estimated by permuting HLA or CMV assignments 20 times. In a later analysis, co-occurring TCRs were grouped using DBSCAN, with TCRdist sequence similarity added in when clustering inside HLA-allele-positive subsets. Repertoires with fewer than 30,000 or more than 120,000 public chains were left out of co-occurrence clustering, as were a handful of repertoires with anomalous nucleotide sharing. TCRdb stores this immuneACCESS table with in-frame sequences only. Part of the clones is absent; in the studies checked, under half of the shortfall reflects unresolved V genes, and no reason is known for the rest. For V, J and clone size, that table is used; D and trimming come from the DNA. The sample table shows 140,000 to 150,000 clones, and around 79% are seen once. Together, the top ten hold roughly 6.7% of the sample.

The cohort comprised some 680 healthy bone marrow donors. At the time of sampling, every cohort member was nominally healthy, though immune exposures that went unrecorded were likely present. The donor was CMV seropositive and belonged to the group of 250 to 300 seropositive cohort members. A peripheral blood sample was provided by each donor, and peripheral blood mononuclear cells were used for TCR beta sequencing. Genomic DNA was extracted from the blood cell samples with the Qiagen DNeasy Blood Extraction Kit. With regard to this clone: Its antigen specificity is not known. No base qualities exist here, and no much larger clone lies one base off it.

Overall study outcomes, separate from this receptor: The study listed approximately 150 TCR beta chains as associated with cytomegalovirus. In a later analysis, most CMV-associated TCR beta chains were found to appear HLA-restricted, with HLA associations seemingly driven largely by CMV exposure. In a later analysis, HLA-associated TCR beta chains were found to be more clonally expanded and to have lower generation probabilities than equally common non-associated chains. A cluster of highly shared sequence variants was judged likely to be a technical artifact of the sequencing pipeline. In vitro tests confirmed that three of the cytomegalovirus-associated TCR beta chains recognize cytomegalovirus antigens. When HLA alleles, especially DR and DQ, strongly co-occurred, TCR associations were difficult to assign to individual alleles. Because the 87-base-pair reads could not distinguish some IMGT-functional V segments, including TRBV6-2 and TRBV6-3, those segments were excluded. Compared with the roughly 670-donor mean, donors in an Asian-associated ancestry cluster had fewer N-insertions in productive TCRs, according to a later genetic analysis. A further reported finding was that TCR beta sequences accurately predicted the HLA-A and HLA-B alleles for most subjects in the first cohort. Approximately 18 rarely observed V segments, including chromosome 9 orphons, were excluded from the earlier analysis of about 610 of the donors because counts were too low. Broadly in line with IMGT annotations, most TCR beta V segments showed up in productive rearrangements about 87% or about 30% of the time in an earlier analysis of several hundred of the donors. Because some donors lacked HLA typing at each locus, the association tests relied only on the typed subset. It was suggested by the authors that the approach could potentially be generalized to other disease states and immunological phenotypes. Roughly uniform sequencing depth across donors was assumed in presence/absence analyses, although this assumption may not hold. In a later analysis, the rate of TCR association differed among HLA loci, with DRB1 alleles having the most associated TCRs and HLA-C alleles having the fewest. The classifier was reported to diagnose cytomegalovirus status with high specificity and sensitivity in both the original cohort and the validation cohort. For the cohort, immune exposure information was limited to CMV serostatus. In a later analysis, several top co-occurrence clusters were reported to appear linked to parvovirus B19, influenza, CMV and Epstein-Barr virus. Most TCR sequences were observed very rarely across donors, whereas some public TCRs were present in many individuals. In a later genetic analysis, a missense DCLRE1C variant was associated with V-gene and J-gene trimming of TCR beta chains, and the association was replicated in an independent cohort. At a false discovery rate of 0.05, a later analysis linked some 17,000 TCR beta sequences to specific HLA alleles. Only TCR beta chains were sequenced in this cohort, and the absence of alpha or paired-chain data limited detectable features. Correlated functional status among segregating V segments might reflect linkage disequilibrium, but an unknown experimental factor could not be ruled out.

From the cysteine up to the phenylalanine, the CDR3 has a length of 14 residues. The DNA shown is the 42-base CDR3, in frame from base 1. Trimming removed 8 bases from V and 1 base from J, leaving 13 bases between the germline ends. According to the germline V gene, CDR1 reads MNHNS and CDR2 reads SASEGT. This TCR was recovered from a woman between 35 and 50 years old in good health and CMV-seropositive. The V gene is TRBV6-1 and the J gene is TRBJ2-3; matching of 7 bases hints at TRBD1 as the D gene. The sequenced sample consisted of PBMCs. The CDR3 protein sequence reads: CASRTRGGTDTQYF. Here is the DNA: TGTGCCAGCCGAACCAGGGGGGGCACAGATACGCAGTATTTT.